This T cell receptor (beta chain) was found in a study of control samples from healthy donors and cancer patients. This CDR3 is 14 amino acids long. Germline-derived CDR1 and CDR2 are DFQATT and SNEGSKA (reference sequence). The germline V and J ends were trimmed by 3 bases and 6 bases, with 16 bases remaining between them. Profiling relied on immunoSEQ multiplex PCR, and the TCRdb table lists in-frame clones only, not all of them. The sample comprises about 92,000 clones, approximately 82% of which are singletons, and about 9.2% rests with the top ten. The receptor comes from a woman aged 55-75 years in good health. The material sequenced was blood. The rearrangement uses TRBV20-1 and TRBJ2-3, with a possible D match to TRBD1 (5 bases). The CDR3, as DNA: TGCAGTGCTAGTAGCAGGGTTGCAGTCGATACGCAGTATTTT. Its protein is CSASSRVAVDTQYF.